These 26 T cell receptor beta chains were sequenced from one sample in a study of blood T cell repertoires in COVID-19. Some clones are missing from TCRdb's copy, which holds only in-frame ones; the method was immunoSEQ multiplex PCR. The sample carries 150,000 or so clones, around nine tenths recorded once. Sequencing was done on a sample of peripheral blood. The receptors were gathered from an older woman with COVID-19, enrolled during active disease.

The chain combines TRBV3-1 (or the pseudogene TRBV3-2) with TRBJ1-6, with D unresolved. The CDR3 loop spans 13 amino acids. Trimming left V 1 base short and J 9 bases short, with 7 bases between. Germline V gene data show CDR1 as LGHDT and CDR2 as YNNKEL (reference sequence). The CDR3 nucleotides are TGTGCCAGCAGCCAAGTTAGAAGTTCACCCCTCCACTTT. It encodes CASSQVRSSPLHF.

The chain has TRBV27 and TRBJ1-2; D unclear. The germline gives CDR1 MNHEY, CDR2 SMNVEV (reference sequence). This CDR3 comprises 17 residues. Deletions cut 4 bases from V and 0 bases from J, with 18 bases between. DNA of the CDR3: TGTGCCAGCAGTTCCTCCGGGGAATCGGGATCTAACTATGGCTACACCTTC. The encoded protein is CASSSSGESGSNYGYTF.

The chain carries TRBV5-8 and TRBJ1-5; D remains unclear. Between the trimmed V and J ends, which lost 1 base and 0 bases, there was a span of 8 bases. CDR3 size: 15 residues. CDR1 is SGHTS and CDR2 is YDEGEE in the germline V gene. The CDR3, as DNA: TGTGCCAGCAGCTTGAGAGGTTATAGCAATCAGCCCCAGCATTTT. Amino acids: CASSLRGYSNQPQHF.

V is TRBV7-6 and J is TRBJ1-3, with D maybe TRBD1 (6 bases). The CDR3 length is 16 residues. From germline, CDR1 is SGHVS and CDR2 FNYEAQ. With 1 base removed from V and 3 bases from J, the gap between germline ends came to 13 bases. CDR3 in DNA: TGTGCCAGCAGCTTAGGAACAGGGAGTGGTGGAAACACCATATATTTT. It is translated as CASSLGTGSGGNTIYF.

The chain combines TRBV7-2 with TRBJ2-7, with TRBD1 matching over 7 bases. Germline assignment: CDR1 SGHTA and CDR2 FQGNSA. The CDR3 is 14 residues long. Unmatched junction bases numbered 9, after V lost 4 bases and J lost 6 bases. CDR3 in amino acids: CASSSYRGAGEQYF. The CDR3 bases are TGTGCCAGCAGCTCATACAGGGGCGCGGGCGAGCAGTACTTC.

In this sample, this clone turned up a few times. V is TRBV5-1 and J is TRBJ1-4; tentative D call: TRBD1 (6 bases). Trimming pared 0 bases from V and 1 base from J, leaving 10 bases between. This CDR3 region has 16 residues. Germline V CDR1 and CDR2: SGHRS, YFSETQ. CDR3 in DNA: TGCGCCAGCAGCTTGGATGGACAGCGAACTAATGAAAAACTGTTTTTT. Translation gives CASSLDGQRTNEKLFF.

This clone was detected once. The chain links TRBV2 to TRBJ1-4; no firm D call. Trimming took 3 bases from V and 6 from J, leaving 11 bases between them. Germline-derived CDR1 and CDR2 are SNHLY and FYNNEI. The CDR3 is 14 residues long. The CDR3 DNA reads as TGTGCCAGCAGTGACGGCAGGTACGATGAAAAACTGTTTTTT. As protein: CASSDGRYDEKLFF.

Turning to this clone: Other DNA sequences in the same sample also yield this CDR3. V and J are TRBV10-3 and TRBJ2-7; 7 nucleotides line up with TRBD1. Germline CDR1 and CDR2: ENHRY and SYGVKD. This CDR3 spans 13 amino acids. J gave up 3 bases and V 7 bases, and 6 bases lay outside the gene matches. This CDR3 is CAITGTANYEQYF. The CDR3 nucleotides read TGTGCCATCACCGGGACAGCCAACTACGAGCAGTACTTC.

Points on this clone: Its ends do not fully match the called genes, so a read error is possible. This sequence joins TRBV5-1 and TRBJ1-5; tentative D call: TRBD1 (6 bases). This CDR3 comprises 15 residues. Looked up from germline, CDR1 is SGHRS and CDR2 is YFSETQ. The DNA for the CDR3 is TGCGCCAGCAGTTTGGGGGCAGGGTCGGATCAGCCCCAGCATTTT. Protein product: CASSLGAGSDQPQHF. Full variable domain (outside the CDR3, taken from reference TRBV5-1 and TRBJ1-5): KAGVTQTPRYLIKTRGQQVTLSCSPISGHRSVSWYQQTPGQGLQFLFEYFSETQRNKGNFPGRFSGRQFSNSRSEMNVSTLELGDSALYLCASSLGAGSDQPQHFGDGTRLSIL.

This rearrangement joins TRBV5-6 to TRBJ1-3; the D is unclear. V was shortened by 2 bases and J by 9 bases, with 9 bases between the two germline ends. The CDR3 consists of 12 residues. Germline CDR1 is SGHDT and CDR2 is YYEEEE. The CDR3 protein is CASSLNAGTIYF. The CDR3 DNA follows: TGTGCCAGCAGCTTAAATGCGGGCACCATATATTTT.

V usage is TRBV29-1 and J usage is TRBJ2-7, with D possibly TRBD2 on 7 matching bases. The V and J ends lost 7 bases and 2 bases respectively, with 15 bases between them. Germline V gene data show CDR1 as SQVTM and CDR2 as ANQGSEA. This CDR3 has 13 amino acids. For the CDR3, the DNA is TGCAGCGCCGGGGGGACAAGAACCTACGAGCAGTACTTC. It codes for CSAGGTRTYEQYF.

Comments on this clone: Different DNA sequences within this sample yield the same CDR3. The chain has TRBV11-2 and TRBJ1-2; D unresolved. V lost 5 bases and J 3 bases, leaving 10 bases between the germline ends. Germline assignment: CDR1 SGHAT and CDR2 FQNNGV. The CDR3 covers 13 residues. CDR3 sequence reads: CASSLAGDYGYTF. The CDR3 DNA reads TGTGCCAGCAGCCTGGCGGGCGACTATGGCTACACCTTC. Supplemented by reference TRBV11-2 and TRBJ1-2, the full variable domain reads EAGVAQSPRYKIIEKRQSVAFWCNPISGHATLYWYQQILGQGPKLLIQFQNNGVVDDSQLPKDRFSAERLKGVDSTLKIQPAKLEDSAVYLCASSLAGDYGYTFGSGTRLTVV.

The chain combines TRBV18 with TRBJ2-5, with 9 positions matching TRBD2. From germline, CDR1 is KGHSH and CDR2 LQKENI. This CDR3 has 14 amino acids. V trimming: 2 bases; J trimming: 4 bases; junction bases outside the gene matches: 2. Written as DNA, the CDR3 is TGTGCCAGCTCACCAGCGGGGGGGCGAGAGACCCAGTACTTC. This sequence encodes CASSPAGGRETQYF. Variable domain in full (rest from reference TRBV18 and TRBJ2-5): NAGVMQNPRHLVRRRGQEARLRCSPMKGHSHVYWYRQLPEEGLKFMVYLQKENIIDESGMPKERFSAEFPKEGPSILRIQQVVRGDSAAYFCASSPAGGRETQYFGPGTRLLVL.

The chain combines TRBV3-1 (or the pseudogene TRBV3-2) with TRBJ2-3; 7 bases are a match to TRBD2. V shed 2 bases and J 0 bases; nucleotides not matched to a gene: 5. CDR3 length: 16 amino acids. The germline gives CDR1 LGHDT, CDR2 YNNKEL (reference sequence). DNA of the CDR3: TGTGCCAGCAGCCAATACTCGCGGGGGAGCACAGATACGCAGTATTTT. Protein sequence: CASSQYSRGSTDTQYF.

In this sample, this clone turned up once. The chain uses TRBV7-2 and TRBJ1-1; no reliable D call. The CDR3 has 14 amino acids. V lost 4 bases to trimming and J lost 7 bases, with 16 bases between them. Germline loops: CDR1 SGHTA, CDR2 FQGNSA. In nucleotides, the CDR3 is TGTGCCAGCAGCTCTACTCAGGCAAACCTTGAAGCTTTCTTT. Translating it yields CASSSTQANLEAFF.

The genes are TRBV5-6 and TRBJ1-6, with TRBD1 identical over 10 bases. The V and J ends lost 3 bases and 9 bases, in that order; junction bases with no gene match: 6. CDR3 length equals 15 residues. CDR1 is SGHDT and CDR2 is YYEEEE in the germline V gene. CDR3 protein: CASSSDRGSSSPLHF. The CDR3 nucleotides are TGTGCCAGCAGCTCGGACAGGGGGTCTAGTTCACCCCTCCACTTT.

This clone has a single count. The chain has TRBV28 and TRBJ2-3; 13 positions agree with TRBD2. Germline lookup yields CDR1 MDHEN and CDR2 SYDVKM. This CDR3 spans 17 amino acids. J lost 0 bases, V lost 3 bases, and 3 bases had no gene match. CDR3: CASSLTSGGTSTDTQYF. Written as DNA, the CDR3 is TGTGCCAGCAGTTTGACTAGCGGGGGGACGAGCACAGATACGCAGTATTTT.

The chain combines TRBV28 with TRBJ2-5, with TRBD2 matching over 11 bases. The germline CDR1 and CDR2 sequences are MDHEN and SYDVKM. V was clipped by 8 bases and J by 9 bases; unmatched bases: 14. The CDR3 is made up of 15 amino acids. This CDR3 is CASGATGLAARAQYF. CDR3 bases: TGTGCCAGCGGCGCCACGGGACTAGCGGCAAGGGCCCAGTACTTC.

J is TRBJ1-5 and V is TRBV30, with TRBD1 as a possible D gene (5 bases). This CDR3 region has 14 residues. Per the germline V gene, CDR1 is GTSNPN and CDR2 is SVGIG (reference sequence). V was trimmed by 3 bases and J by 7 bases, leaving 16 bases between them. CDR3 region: CAWSSPPGWQPQHF. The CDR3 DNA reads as TGTGCCTGGAGCAGCCCCCCAGGGTGGCAGCCCCAGCATTTT.

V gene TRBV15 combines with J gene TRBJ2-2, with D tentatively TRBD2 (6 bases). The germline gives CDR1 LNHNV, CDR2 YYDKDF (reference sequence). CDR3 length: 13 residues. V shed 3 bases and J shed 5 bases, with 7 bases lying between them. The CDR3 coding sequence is TGTGCCACCAGCAGGGGGGGAACCGGGGAGCTGTTTTTT. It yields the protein CATSRGGTGELFF.

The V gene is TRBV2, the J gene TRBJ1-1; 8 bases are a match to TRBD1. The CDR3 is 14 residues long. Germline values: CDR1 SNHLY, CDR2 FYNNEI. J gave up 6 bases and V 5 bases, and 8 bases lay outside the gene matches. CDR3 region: CASSTMQGASEAFF. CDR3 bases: TGTGCCAGCAGTACAATGCAGGGGGCTTCTGAAGCTTTCTTT.

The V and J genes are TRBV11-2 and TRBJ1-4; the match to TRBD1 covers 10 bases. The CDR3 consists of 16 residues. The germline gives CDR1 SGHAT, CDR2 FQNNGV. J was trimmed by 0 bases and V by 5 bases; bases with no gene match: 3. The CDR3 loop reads CASSRTGGTTNEKLFF. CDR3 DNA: TGTGCCAGCAGCCGGACAGGGGGAACAACTAATGAAAAACTGTTTTTT.

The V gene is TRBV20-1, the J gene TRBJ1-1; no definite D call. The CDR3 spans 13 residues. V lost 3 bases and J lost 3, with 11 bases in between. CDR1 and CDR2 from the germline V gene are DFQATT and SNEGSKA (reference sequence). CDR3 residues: CSASRGGDTEAFF. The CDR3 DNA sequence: TGCAGTGCTAGTCGGGGAGGTGACACTGAAGCTTTCTTT.

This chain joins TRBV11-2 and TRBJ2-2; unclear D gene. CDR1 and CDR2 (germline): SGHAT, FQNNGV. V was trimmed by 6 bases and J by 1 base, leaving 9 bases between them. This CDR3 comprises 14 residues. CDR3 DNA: TGTGCCAGCAGACAGAACGTGAACACCGGGGAGCTGTTTTTT. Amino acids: CASRQNVNTGELFF.

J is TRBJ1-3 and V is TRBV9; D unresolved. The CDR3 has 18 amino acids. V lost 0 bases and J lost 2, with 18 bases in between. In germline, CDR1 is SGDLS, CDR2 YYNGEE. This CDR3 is CASSVAGVRGWAGNTIYF. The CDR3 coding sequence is TGTGCCAGCAGCGTAGCTGGGGTCAGAGGGTGGGCTGGAAACACCATATATTTT. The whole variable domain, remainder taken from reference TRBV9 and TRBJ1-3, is DSGVTQTPKHLITATGQRVTLRCSPRSGDLSVYWYQQSLDQGLQFLIQYYNGEERAKGNILERFSAQQFPDLHSELNLSSLELGDSALYFCASSVAGVRGWAGNTIYFGEGSWLTVV.

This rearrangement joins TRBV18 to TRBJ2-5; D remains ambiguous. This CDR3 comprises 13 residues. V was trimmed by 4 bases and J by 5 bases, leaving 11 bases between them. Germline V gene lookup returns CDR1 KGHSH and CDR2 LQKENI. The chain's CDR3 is CASSLRREETQYF. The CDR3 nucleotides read TGTGCCAGCTCACTCCGGAGAGAGGAGACCCAGTACTTC.